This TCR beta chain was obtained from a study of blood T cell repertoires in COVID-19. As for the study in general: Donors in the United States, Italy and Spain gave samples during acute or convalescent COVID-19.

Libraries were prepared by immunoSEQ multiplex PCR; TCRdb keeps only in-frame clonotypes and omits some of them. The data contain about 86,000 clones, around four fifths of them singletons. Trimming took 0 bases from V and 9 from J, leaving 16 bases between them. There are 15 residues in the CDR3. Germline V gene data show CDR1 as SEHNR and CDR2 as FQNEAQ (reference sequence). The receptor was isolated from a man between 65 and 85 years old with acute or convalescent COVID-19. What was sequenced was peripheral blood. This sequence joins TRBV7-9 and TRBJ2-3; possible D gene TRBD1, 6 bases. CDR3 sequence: CASSLAGARAETQYF. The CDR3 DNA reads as TGTGCCAGCAGCTTAGCGGGGGCCAGAGCGGAGACGCAGTATTTT.